Below are 22 T cell receptor beta chains sequenced from a single sample in a study of tumor-infiltrating lymphocytes in glioblastoma multiforme. Three nested ARM-PCR rounds with V-beta and C-beta primers built TCRB libraries. One entry per CDR3 protein results from TCRdb running MiXCR on the multiplex PCR reads. In the table there are under 35,000 distinct CDR3 sequences, approximately 66% of which are singletons. Sequencing was done on a sample of brain tumor tissue. These receptors originate from a male donor with glioblastoma.

The table lists this clonotype with a few counts. A much larger clone sits a single nucleotide away, making a read error possible. The gene calls are TRBV20-1 and TRBJ2-3; tentative D call: TRBD1 (5 bases). The J call is in doubt because the DNA end fits TRBJ1-5 better. The CDR3 contains 15 residues. The V gene's germline CDR1 is DFQATT and CDR2 SNEGSKA (reference sequence). CDR3: CSAQTSGDRTDTQHF. The CDR3 bases are TGCAGTGCTCAGACTAGCGGGGACCGCACAGATACGCAGCATTTT.

The V gene is TRBV29-1, the J gene TRBJ2-1; D perhaps matches TRBD2 (6 bases). Germline V lookup: CDR1 SQVTM, CDR2 ANQGSEA. V was pared by 2 bases and J by 9 bases, with 17 bases between. This CDR3 has 14 residues. CDR3 residues: CSVERNWQGGEQFF. The CDR3 coding sequence is TGCAGCGTTGAACGAAACTGGCAGGGAGGTGAGCAGTTCTTC.

Remarks on this clonotype: Given the absence of the conserved phenylalanine or tryptophan at the CDR3 end, a read error is likely. The chain joins TRBV11-2 to TRBJ2-5; D perhaps matches TRBD1 (5 bases). V was pared by 6 bases and J by 2 bases, with 7 bases between. The CDR3 consists of 12 residues. Per germline, CDR1 SGHAT and CDR2 FQNNGV. CDR3 amino acids: CASRTVQETQYL. CDR3 DNA: TGTGCCAGCAGGACAGTTCAAGAGACCCAGTACCTC.

This clonotype has at least ten counts. The gene calls are TRBV5-1 and TRBJ2-1; 7 nucleotides agree with TRBD2. The ends lost 0 bases at V and 5 bases at J; junction bases unmatched: 8. The CDR3 sequence is 16 residues long. The germline CDR1 and CDR2 sequences are SGHRS and YFSETQ. In DNA form, the CDR3 reads TGCGCCAGCAGCTTGGGGTCGGGACTACTCCACAATGAGCAGTTCTTC. Translation gives CASSLGSGLLHNEQFF.

This clonotype was seen ten or more times. The chain has TRBV6-4 and TRBJ2-3; 8 nucleotides line up with TRBD2. Germline values: CDR1 MRHNA, CDR2 SNTAGT. J was trimmed by 8 bases and V by 3 bases; bases with no gene match: 4. The CDR3 loop spans 13 amino acids. CDR3 sequence reads: CASSEAGDGTQYF. The DNA of the CDR3 is TGTGCCAGCAGTGAAGCGGGAGACGGTACGCAGTATTTT.

This clonotype was counted only a few times. The CDR3 carries no conserved terminal phenylalanine or tryptophan, so it likely arises from a read error. The V call is TRBV28, the J call TRBJ2-6; 10 bases align to TRBD1. The germline V gene encodes CDR1 MDHEN and CDR2 SYDVKM. The CDR3 extends over 20 amino acids. V shed 9 bases, J shed 0 bases, and the junction held 17 bases outside the gene matches. The CDR3: CASRPTPMTGGASGANVLTS. The CDR3 region has the DNA TGTGCCAGTAGACCTACTCCAATGACAGGGGGCGCCTCTGGGGCCAACGTCCTGACTTCC.

The chain has TRBV20-1 and TRBJ2-7; maybe TRBD2 (6 bases). The germline V gene encodes CDR1 DFQATT and CDR2 SNEGSKA (reference sequence). V lost 5 bases and J 4 bases, leaving 21 bases between the germline ends. CDR3 length: 15 amino acids. CDR3 loop: CSAGGLARGLYEQYF. The CDR3 region has the DNA TGCAGTGCTGGAGGGCTAGCGCGAGGGTTGTACGAGCAGTACTTC.

A note on this clonotype: The conserved final phenylalanine or tryptophan is absent from the CDR3, which likely points to a read error. The V call is TRBV12-3 or TRBV12-4, the J call TRBJ1-1; TRBD1 aligns across 10 bases. V dropped 8 bases and J dropped 1; count of bases not matched to a gene: 4. There are 14 residues in the CDR3. The CDR3 DNA reads TGTGCCAGCTGGACAGGGGGGCAGAACACTGAAGCTTTCTCT. Translating it yields CASWTGGQNTEAFS.

Worth noting for this clonotype: Since the CDR3 does not end with the conserved phenylalanine or tryptophan, this likely comes from a read error. The chain couples TRBV4-1 to TRBJ2-5, with 8 bases that match TRBD2. The CDR3 length is 14 residues. CDR1 is MGHRA and CDR2 is YSYEKL in the germline V gene. This CDR3 reads CASSRGGLQETQYS. DNA of the CDR3: TGCGCCAGTAGCCGGGGGGGCCTCCAAGAGACCCAGTACTCC.

This clonotype came up many times. This chain connects TRBV12-3 or TRBV12-4 to TRBJ1-3; no clear D gene. Trimming took 3 bases from V and 3 from J, leaving 6 bases between them. The CDR3 loop spans 13 amino acids. CDR3 in DNA: TGTGCCAGCAGTTTCGTCTTTGGAAACACCATATATTTT. It encodes CASSFVFGNTIYF.

Details on this clonotype: A clone one base away is much larger, so this may be a read error. This chain joins TRBV28 and TRBJ2-7; a weak D match, TRBD1 (5 bases). Germline V gene data show CDR1 as MDHEN and CDR2 as SYDVKM. The CDR3 spans 13 residues. Trimming stripped 4 bases from V and 6 bases from J, with 13 bases between. The CDR3 bases are TGTGCCAGCAGTTCTGGGGCGGCGAGCGAGCAGTACTTC. Protein sequence: CASSSGAASEQYF.

The sample holds many counts of this clonotype. The gene calls are TRBV10-1 and TRBJ2-5, with 7 bases fitting TRBD2. The V and J ends lost 3 bases and 4 bases, in that order; junction bases with no gene match: 8. CDR1 is WNHNN, CDR2 SYGVQD, per germline (reference sequence). This CDR3 has 15 residues. CDR3 DNA: TGCGCCAGCAGTGACGGGGCGGGAGTGGGAGAGACCCAGTACTTC. Translated: CASSDGAGVGETQYF.

This clonotype was picked up many times. The rearrangement links TRBV29-1 to TRBJ1-1, with 10 bases aligning to TRBD1. Per the germline V gene, CDR1 is SQVTM and CDR2 is ANQGSEA. The CDR3 covers 15 residues. V trimming: 4 bases; J trimming: 4 bases; junction bases outside the gene matches: 9. The chain's CDR3 is CSVVGDRGETTEAFF. The CDR3 DNA follows: TGCAGCGTTGTCGGGGACAGGGGAGAAACCACTGAAGCTTTCTTT.

Concerning this clonotype itself: A clone one base away is much larger, so this may be a read error. This chain joins TRBV28 and TRBJ2-7; possible D gene TRBD1, 6 bases. In germline, CDR1 is MDHEN, CDR2 SYDVKM. The CDR3 length is 15 residues. Trimming cost V 2 bases and J 7 bases, with 18 bases left between them. CDR3 amino acids: CASSLPPIQGEEQYF. CDR3 nucleotide sequence: TGTGCCAGCAGTTTACCCCCCATACAGGGAGAAGAGCAGTACTTC.

This clonotype was recorded at least ten times. The chain carries TRBV5-1 and TRBJ2-7, with 7 positions matching TRBD2. In germline, CDR1 is SGHRS, CDR2 YFSETQ. The CDR3 extends over 15 amino acids. Losses at the gene ends were 5 bases for V and 2 bases for J; bases not matched to a gene: 10. The chain's CDR3 is CASRAGLAETYEQYF. CDR3 in DNA: TGCGCCAGCAGAGCCGGGCTAGCGGAAACCTACGAGCAGTACTTC.

Ten or more counts support this clonotype. The V and J genes are TRBV5-4 and TRBJ2-1; 9 nucleotides agree with TRBD2. V dropped 0 bases and J dropped 7; count of bases not matched to a gene: 5. CDR3 length: 15 residues. Germline V lookup: CDR1 SGHNT, CDR2 YYREEE (reference sequence). The CDR3 nucleotides read TGTGCCAGCAGCTTGGGTAGCGGGAGAGGGAATGAGCAGTTCTTC. This sequence encodes CASSLGSGRGNEQFF.

Details on this clonotype: Mismatch with germline at one junction end may stem from a read error. The chain has TRBV10-3 and TRBJ1-2; no firm D call. The germline V gene has CDR1 ENHRY and CDR2 SYGVKD. The length of the CDR3 is 13 residues. The CDR3 reads CVISEPVDCGYTF. The CDR3, as DNA: TGTGTCATCAGTGAGCCGGTGGACTGTGGCTACACCTTC.

With respect to this clonotype: The junction does not match germline at one end; this may be a read error. The V and J genes are TRBV6-6 and TRBJ1-5; no firm D call. The germline CDR1 and CDR2 sequences are MNHNY and SVGAGI (reference sequence). The CDR3 extends over 14 amino acids. The DNA of the CDR3 is TGTGCCAGCTCTAATCAGGTCCTCAATCCGCCCCAGAATTTT. It codes for CASSNQVLNPPQNF.

As to this clonotype: A much larger clone differs by one base, so this may be a read error. The chain has TRBV5-5 and TRBJ2-1, with unresolved D. The CDR3 length is 13 residues. The V gene's germline CDR1 is SGHKS and CDR2 YYEKEE (reference sequence). The CDR3 nucleotides are TGTGCCAGCAGCTTGGTCCCGGAGACTGAGCAGTTATTC. Amino acid sequence: CASSLVPETEQLF.

Many counts were recorded for this clonotype. The V gene is TRBV4-1, the J gene TRBJ2-7; D not resolved. Per germline, CDR1 MGHRA and CDR2 YSYEKL. Trimming left V 3 bases short and J 2 bases short, with 20 bases between. This CDR3 region has 17 residues. This CDR3 reads CASSHTIYSGAPYEQYF. For the CDR3, the DNA is TGCGCCAGCAGCCATACAATTTATTCCGGAGCCCCCTACGAGCAGTACTTC.

In the case of this clonotype: One end of the junction does not line up with germline, which may come from a read error. This chain connects TRBV11-1 to TRBJ1-1; 9 bases are a match to TRBD1. CDR1 is SGHAT and CDR2 is FQDESV in the germline V gene (reference sequence). This CDR3 is 12 amino acids long. The DNA for the CDR3 is TGTGGCAGCAGCGGACAGGGGCGCGAAGATTTCTTC. Protein sequence: CGSSGQGREDFF.

This clonotype occurred many times. The chain uses TRBV7-8 and TRBJ2-3; no clear D gene. V lost 1 base to trimming and J lost 0 bases, with 5 bases between them. The germline V gene has CDR1 SGHVS and CDR2 FQNEAQ. The CDR3 runs 14 residues. CDR3 sequence reads: CASSLVDSTDTQYF. The CDR3 DNA follows: TGTGCCAGCAGCTTAGTTGATAGCACAGATACGCAGTATTTT.